The 30 T cell receptor beta chains below were found in one sample sequenced in a study of monozygotic twins with inflammatory bowel disease. TCRdb reprocessed the 5' RACE reads, keeping one entry per CDR3 protein, no DNA. In all, the sample yields about 160,000 distinct CDR3 sequences. The source material was blood. All receptors come from a human donor with ulcerative colitis or Crohn's disease, or a healthy co-twin of an affected twin (not recorded which).

This sequence joins TRBV5-6 and TRBJ1-6; TCRdb's D gene call, TRBD1, goes unchecked for lack of DNA. In germline, CDR1 is SGHDT, CDR2 YYEEEE. This CDR3 is 14 amino acids long. This CDR3 reads CASSLFQGKSPLHF.

The CDR3 sequence: CASGGTVGKETQYF. This rearrangement joins TRBV27 to TRBJ2-5; there is no DNA to check the TCRdb D call of TRBD1. The germline V gene has CDR1 MNHEY and CDR2 SMNVEV (reference sequence). The CDR3 totals 14 residues.

The V call is TRBV25-1, the J call TRBJ2-5; TCRdb's D call of TRBD1 is untestable without DNA. Germline CDR1 reads MGHDK; CDR2 reads SYGVNS. This CDR3 has 15 amino acids. CDR3 residues: CASSQSTGGGETQYF.

V usage is TRBV27 and J usage is TRBJ1-1; with no DNA, the TCRdb D assignment of TRBD1 cannot be verified. The CDR3 extends over 15 amino acids. Looked up from germline, CDR1 is MNHEY and CDR2 is SMNVEV (reference sequence). The CDR3 reads CASSPQGRVNTEAFF.

The chain couples TRBV7-7 to TRBJ2-3; TCRdb gives TRBD1 as the D gene, but with no DNA this cannot be confirmed. The CDR3 spans 14 residues. Germline CDR1 and CDR2: SSHAT and FNYEAQ (reference sequence). CDR3 sequence reads: CASGVGGAEDTQYF.

CDR3: CSARSAGGPGELFF. The chain links TRBV20-1 to TRBJ2-2; with no DNA, the TCRdb D assignment of TRBD2 cannot be verified. The CDR3 totals 14 residues. CDR1 is DFQATT, CDR2 SNEGSKA, per germline (reference sequence).

This sequence joins TRBV20-1 and TRBJ2-6; the D gene TCRdb calls, TRBD1, cannot be checked with no DNA. The CDR3 covers 16 residues. Germline CDR1 and CDR2: DFQATT and SNEGSKA (reference sequence). CDR3 region: CSARVGGSSGANVLTF.

V gene TRBV6-1 combines with J gene TRBJ1-2. The CDR3 extends over 14 amino acids. CDR1 and CDR2 from the germline V gene are MNHNS and SASEGT. Here the CDR3 reads CASSELAEDYGYTF.

The chain joins TRBV25-1 to TRBJ1-2; the D call from TCRdb, TRBD1, cannot be confirmed without DNA. Per the germline V gene, CDR1 is MGHDK and CDR2 is SYGVNS. CDR3 size: 12 residues. The CDR3 loop reads CASNGDNYGYAF.

The J gene is TRBJ1-1, the V gene TRBV4-3; as DNA is missing, the TRBD1 call by TCRdb cannot be tested. CDR3 length equals 13 residues. Germline loops: CDR1 LGHNA, CDR2 YSLEER. CDR3 protein: CASSPQGNTEAFF.

This chain uses TRBV5-1 with TRBJ1-5. Germline assignment: CDR1 SGHRS and CDR2 YFSETQ. This CDR3 has 15 amino acids. The CDR3 reads CASSPEGGSNQPQHF.

The V call is TRBV5-5, the J call TRBJ2-7; TCRdb's assignment of TRBD1 cannot be checked, as there is no DNA. This CDR3 has 15 residues. Germline CDR1 reads SGHKS; CDR2 reads YYEKEE (reference sequence). The CDR3 sequence is CASSLDYRRTYEQYF.

This rearrangement joins TRBV11-2 to TRBJ1-3; TCRdb's assignment of TRBD1 cannot be checked, as there is no DNA. The CDR3 totals 14 residues. The germline V gene encodes CDR1 SGHAT and CDR2 FQNNGV. The CDR3 spells CASSPGTGGNTIYF.

The rearrangement uses TRBV20-1 and TRBJ2-4; TCRdb reports TRBD1, a call that lacks DNA to check it against. This CDR3 has 15 amino acids. Germline CDR1 DFQATT, CDR2 SNEGSKA (reference sequence). CDR3 region: CSASKEGAYKNIQYF.

This sequence joins TRBV18 and TRBJ1-6; TCRdb lists TRBD1, though no DNA is available to test this call. This CDR3 is 16 amino acids long. In germline, CDR1 is KGHSH, CDR2 LQKENI. The CDR3 spells CASSPLAGGVNSPLHF.

The CDR3 loop reads CASSQDHYGYTF. The genes are TRBV4-2 and TRBJ1-2. This CDR3 comprises 12 residues. CDR1 and CDR2 from the germline V gene are LGHNA and YNFKEQ.

V usage is TRBV3-1 and J usage is TRBJ2-2. The CDR3 is made up of 13 amino acids. From germline, CDR1 is LGHDT and CDR2 YNNKEL (reference sequence). The CDR3: CASSRMRSGELFF.

Here the CDR3 reads CASSQDRFYGYTF. This rearrangement joins TRBV14 to TRBJ1-2. From germline, CDR1 is SGHDN and CDR2 FVKESK. The CDR3 has 13 residues.

The chain couples TRBV12-3 or TRBV12-4 to TRBJ2-5; lacking DNA, the TRBD1 call made by TCRdb goes unchecked. The length of the CDR3 is 14 residues. The CDR3 protein is CASSLLTAWETQYF.

J is TRBJ1-1 and V is TRBV7-2; TCRdb proposes TRBD1, but this gene call is untestable without DNA. This CDR3 comprises 13 residues. Germline values: CDR1 SGHTA, CDR2 FQGNSA. The CDR3 is CASSSLQGTEAFF.

The chain has TRBV6-2 or TRBV6-3 and TRBJ2-7. The germline gives CDR1 MNHEY, CDR2 SVGEGT. CDR3 length equals 12 residues. This CDR3 is CASSYLDYEQYF.

The CDR3 is CASSDFQETQYF. The chain carries TRBV2 and TRBJ2-5. Germline V gene sequence: CDR1 SNHLY, CDR2 FYNNEI. This CDR3 has 12 residues.

The CDR3 reads CSAPPSGSTGELFF. J is TRBJ2-2 and V is TRBV20-1; the TRBD2 assignment by TCRdb is unverifiable without DNA. The CDR3 extends over 14 amino acids. CDR1 is DFQATT, CDR2 SNEGSKA, per germline (reference sequence).

The chain combines TRBV20-1 with TRBJ2-2. The germline gives CDR1 DFQATT, CDR2 SNEGSKA (reference sequence). This CDR3 has 13 amino acids. CDR3 protein: CSARTVNTGELFF.

V usage is TRBV14 and J usage is TRBJ1-2; TCRdb picks TRBD1, but there is no DNA to check that call. The CDR3 covers 14 residues. The V gene's germline CDR1 is SGHDN and CDR2 FVKESK. CDR3 region: CASSKGGTLYGYTF.

This chain links TRBV10-3 with TRBJ2-2. This CDR3 has 13 amino acids. Germline V lookup: CDR1 ENHRY, CDR2 SYGVKD. This CDR3 is CAISEPNTGELFF.

The chain uses TRBV4-2 and TRBJ1-1. Germline V lookup: CDR1 LGHNA, CDR2 YNFKEQ. The CDR3 is made up of 15 amino acids. CDR3 amino acids: CASSPGRGVNTEAFF.

This chain connects TRBV2 to TRBJ2-2; as DNA is missing, the TRBD2 call by TCRdb cannot be tested. The CDR3 consists of 14 residues. The germline V gene has CDR1 SNHLY and CDR2 FYNNEI. This chain's CDR3 is CASSVSGDTGELFF.

The rearrangement links TRBV12-3 or TRBV12-4 to TRBJ2-7; TCRdb indicates TRBD1, and absent DNA this call remains unverified. The CDR3 loop spans 15 amino acids. CDR3 protein: CASSPAGDLSYEQYF.

V usage is TRBV4-1 and J usage is TRBJ2-2; lacking DNA, the TRBD2 call made by TCRdb goes unchecked. Per germline, CDR1 MGHRA and CDR2 YSYEKL. The CDR3 runs to 16 residues. Here the CDR3 reads CASSQELAGGVGELFF.